This TCR beta chain was identified in a study of T-cell reconstitution after alpha-beta-depleted transplantation in children. This clonotype came up many times. Its antigen is as yet unknown. Trimming took off 5 bases at V and 0 bases at J, with 11 bases between the two ends. Germline loops: CDR1 MNHEY, CDR2 SMNVEV (reference sequence). CDR3 length: 14 amino acids. Whole-study results and caveats: Day-60 TCRbeta diversity that was high in some patients was derived from surviving recipient T cells and thymic progenitors.

Construction of the TCRbeta library involved unique molecular identifiers. A single record per CDR3 protein comes from TCRdb applying MiXCR to the PCR reads. The sample carries roughly 70,000 distinct CDR3 sequences, approximately 4.4% recorded once. This material consisted of PBMCs, mostly from graft donor cells, taken 180 days after TCRalphabeta/CD19-depleted stem cell transplant. The V and J genes are TRBV27 and TRBJ2-7, with D possibly matching TRBD2 (6 bases). The sequence was collected from a boy in the first two years of life who had a stem cell transplant for acute myeloid leukemia, so the T cells may come from the graft donor. This chain's CDR3 is CASSPREFSYEQYF. CDR3 in DNA: TGTGCCAGCAGTCCCCGGGAGTTCTCCTACGAGCAGTACTTC.